This TCR beta chain was recovered during a study of CD8 T cells in Susac syndrome. Study overall: Sequenced Susac syndrome patients included roughly six with clinically active disease and roughly eight in remission.

This clonotype was recorded only once. Trimming removed 5 bases from V and 8 bases from J, with 12 bases in between. The CDR3 totals 12 residues. Germline values: CDR1 MNHEY, CDR2 SVGAGI. With random hexamers, reverse transcription was performed on roughly 0.5 to 1 ug of RNA. TCRdb ran MiXCR on the immunoSEQ multiplex PCR reads and lists one entry per CDR3 protein. The repertoire has 56,000 or so distinct CDR3 sequences, around 93% of them found once; the top ten carry roughly 0.79%. The TCR comes from a human donor with Susac syndrome. V is TRBV6-5 and J is TRBJ1-1; D remains ambiguous. Sequencing was carried out using CD8+ T cells from PBMCs. This CDR3 reads CASSNYKKEAFF. The CDR3 DNA reads TGTGCCAGCAGTAACTACAAGAAAGAAGCTTTCTTT.